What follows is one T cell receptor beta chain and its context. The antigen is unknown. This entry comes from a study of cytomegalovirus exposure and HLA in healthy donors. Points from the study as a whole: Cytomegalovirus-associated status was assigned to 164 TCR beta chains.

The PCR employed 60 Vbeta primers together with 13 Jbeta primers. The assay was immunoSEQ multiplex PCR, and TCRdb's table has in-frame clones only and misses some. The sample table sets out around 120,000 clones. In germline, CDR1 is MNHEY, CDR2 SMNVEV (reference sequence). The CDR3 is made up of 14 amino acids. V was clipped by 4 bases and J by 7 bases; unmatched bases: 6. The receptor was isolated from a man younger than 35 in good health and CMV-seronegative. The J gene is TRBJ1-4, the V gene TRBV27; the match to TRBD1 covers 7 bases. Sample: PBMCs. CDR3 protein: CASSSGQRSEKLFF. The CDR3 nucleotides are TGTGCCAGCAGTTCGGGACAGCGATCTGAAAAACTGTTTTTT.